The clone carrying this T cell receptor beta chain was recorded at least ten times. What it recognizes is unknown. The CDR3 spans 17 residues. Trimming stripped 2 bases from V and 3 bases from J, with 18 bases between. Germline V gene sequence: CDR1 LGHNA, CDR2 YNFKEQ. These data belong to a study of T cells after yellow fever vaccination. Study context: Any fraction with a low cell number was prepared using SMART-Seq v4 Ultra Low Input.

Study observations and caveats: Detected again after the booster were most primary-vaccination clones, at 95% to 98% CD4 and 70% to 90% CD8. Just a small share of clonotypes turned up in the CD4 compartment as well as the CD8 compartment.

In making TCR cDNA, 5'RACE template switching added a universal primer site and UMIs to it. TCRdb re-analysed the 5' RACE reads in MiXCR, keeping a single row per CDR3 protein. Seen here are some 290,000 distinct CDR3 sequences, about 10% observed once, and the top ten hold 2.5% to 4%. This chain uses TRBV4-2 with TRBJ2-3; D is possibly TRBD1 or TRBD2 (6 bases each). The source material was CD4+ T cells sorted from PBMCs, sampled 45 days after the yellow fever booster vaccination. The sequence came from a young man who received the YFV17D yellow fever vaccine. CDR3 DNA sequence: TGTGCCAGCAGCCAACTATTGACGGGGGCGGTGACAGATACGCAGTATTTT. It specifies CASSQLLTGAVTDTQYF.